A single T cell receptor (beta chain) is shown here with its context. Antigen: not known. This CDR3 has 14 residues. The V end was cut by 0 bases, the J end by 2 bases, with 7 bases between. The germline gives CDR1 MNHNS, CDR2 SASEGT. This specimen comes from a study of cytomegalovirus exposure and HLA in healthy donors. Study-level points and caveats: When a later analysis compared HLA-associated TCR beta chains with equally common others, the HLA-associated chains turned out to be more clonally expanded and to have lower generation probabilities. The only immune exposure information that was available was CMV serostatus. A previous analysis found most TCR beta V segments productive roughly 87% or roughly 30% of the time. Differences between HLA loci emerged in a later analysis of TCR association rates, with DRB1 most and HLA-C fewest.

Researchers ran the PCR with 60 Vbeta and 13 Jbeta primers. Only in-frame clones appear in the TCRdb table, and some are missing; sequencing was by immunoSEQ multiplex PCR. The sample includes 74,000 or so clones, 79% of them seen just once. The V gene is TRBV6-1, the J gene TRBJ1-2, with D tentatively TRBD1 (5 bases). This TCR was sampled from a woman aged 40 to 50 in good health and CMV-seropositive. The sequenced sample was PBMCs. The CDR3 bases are TGTGCCAGCAGTGAAGCTTCAGGGAACTATGGCTACACCTTC. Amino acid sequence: CASSEASGNYGYTF.